The 30 T cell receptor beta chains in this list originate from one sample, sequenced in a study of PD-L1 blockade in urothelial cancer. TCRdb keeps only in-frame clones here, not all; method: immunoSEQ multiplex PCR. The sample consists of tens of thousands of clones, 77% of them appearing once. The sample consisted of PBMCs, taken around atezolizumab (anti-PD-L1) treatment. These receptors all stem from a man between 70 and 80 years old with urothelial cancer.

The chain employs TRBV19 and TRBJ2-1; TRBD2 matches 7 bases. This CDR3 has 14 residues. Germline lookup yields CDR1 LNHDA and CDR2 SQIVND (reference sequence). Trimming took 1 base from V and 6 from J; bases not matched to a gene: 3. The DNA of the CDR3 is TGTGCCAGTAGTATAGGGGGACTAATCAATGAGCAGTTCTTC. Its protein product is CASSIGGLINEQFF.

This clone was observed a few times. The rearrangement uses TRBV25-1 and TRBJ2-5; 7 bases line up with TRBD2. Germline V gene lookup returns CDR1 MGHDK and CDR2 SYGVNS. After removal of 3 bases from V and 2 bases from J, the junction contained 6 bases not matched to a gene. The CDR3 spans 15 residues. In DNA, the CDR3 is TGTGCCAGCAGTGACCAGGGAGCGGGGCAAGAGACCCAGTACTTC. It is translated as CASSDQGAGQETQYF.

The rearrangement links TRBV18 to TRBJ2-1, with TRBD2 matching over 11 bases. Germline assignment: CDR1 KGHSH and CDR2 LQKENI. This CDR3 contains 16 residues. V trimming: 1 base; J trimming: 8 bases; junction bases outside the gene matches: 7. In DNA form, the CDR3 reads TGTGCCAGCTCACCACGTGTTAGCGGGGGGGCCTATGAGCAGTTCTTC. Its translation: CASSPRVSGGAYEQFF. Variable domain in full (rest from reference TRBV18 and TRBJ2-1): NAGVMQNPRHLVRRRGQEARLRCSPMKGHSHVYWYRQLPEEGLKFMVYLQKENIIDESGMPKERFSAEFPKEGPSILRIQQVVRGDSAAYFCASSPRVSGGAYEQFFGPGTRLTVL.

The V gene is TRBV4-1, the J gene TRBJ2-2; D not certain. CDR3 length equals 16 residues. Germline V gene data show CDR1 as MGHRA and CDR2 as YSYEKL. The V and J ends lost 0 bases and 9 bases respectively, with 17 bases between them. CDR3 loop: CASSQEGFQMARELFF. CDR3 in DNA: TGCGCCAGCAGCCAAGAGGGCTTCCAAATGGCCAGGGAGCTGTTTTTT.

This clone occurred once. The chain recombines TRBV25-1 with TRBJ1-4, with D possibly being TRBD1 (5 bases). This CDR3 is 14 amino acids long. V dropped 6 bases and J dropped 3 bases, with 11 bases sitting between them. In germline, CDR1 is MGHDK, CDR2 SYGVNS. The CDR3 loop reads CASSPMGPNEKLFF. The CDR3 DNA reads TGTGCCAGCAGCCCTATGGGGCCTAATGAAAAACTGTTTTTT. Together with reference TRBV25-1 and TRBJ1-4, the CDR3 gives the full variable domain: EADIYQTPRYLVIGTGKKITLECSQTMGHDKMYWYQQDPGMELHLIHYSYGVNSTEKGDLSSESTVSRIRTEHFPLTLESARPSHTSQYLCASSPMGPNEKLFFGSGTQLSVL.

The chain uses TRBV6-6 and TRBJ2-1, with D possibly being TRBD2 (5 bases). This CDR3 region has 15 residues. CDR1 and CDR2 from the germline V gene are MNHNY and SVGAGI (reference sequence). The V end was cut by 7 bases, the J end by 5 bases, with 18 bases between. As DNA, the CDR3 is TGTGCCAGCACCCTTAATGGACTTGACCACAATGAGCAGTTCTTC. Translating gives CASTLNGLDHNEQFF.

This chain uses TRBV9 with TRBJ2-2; D is unclear. Germline CDR1 reads SGDLS; CDR2 reads YYNGEE. The CDR3 contains 14 residues. Trimming took 0 bases from V and 2 from J, leaving 5 bases between them. The chain's CDR3 is CASSVVTNTGELFF. The CDR3 coding sequence is TGTGCCAGCAGCGTAGTAACTAACACCGGGGAGCTGTTTTTT.

The rearrangement joins TRBV4-2 to TRBJ2-1, with 14 bases identical to TRBD2. Germline CDR1 LGHNA, CDR2 YNFKEQ. There are 17 residues in the CDR3. Trimming removed 4 bases from V and 6 bases from J; junction bases left unmatched: 8. The CDR3 sequence: CASSPGLAGVLSNEQFF. Written as DNA, the CDR3 is TGTGCCAGCAGCCCGGGACTAGCGGGAGTACTTAGCAATGAGCAGTTCTTC.

CDR3 protein: CASSSFGRGNDNEQFF. The CDR3 region has the DNA TGTGCCAGCAGTTCGTTTGGTAGGGGGAATGACAATGAGCAGTTCTTC. The J gene is TRBJ2-1, the V gene TRBV7-9, with D possibly matching TRBD1 (6 bases). Between the trimmed V and J ends, which lost 6 bases and 5 bases, there was a span of 20 bases. The CDR3 has 16 residues. From germline, CDR1 is SEHNR and CDR2 FQNEAQ (reference sequence).

The chain has TRBV2 and TRBJ2-7; maybe TRBD2 (5 bases). Germline V lookup: CDR1 SNHLY, CDR2 FYNNEI. This CDR3 comprises 14 residues. The ends were cut back, 6 bases at V and 4 bases at J, with 16 bases in the middle. CDR3 bases: TGTGCCAGCAGGGTTGGGCTCCCGGGGTACGAGCAGTACTTC. This translates into CASRVGLPGYEQYF.

The table lists this clone with a count of one. The chain is built from TRBV4-3 and TRBJ2-1; D perhaps matches TRBD2 (5 bases). This CDR3 comprises 14 residues. CDR1 LGHNA and CDR2 YSLEER come from the germline V gene. The germline V and J ends were trimmed by 0 bases and 15 bases, with 18 bases remaining between them. CDR3 region: CASSQDLVPQEAFF. CDR3 sequence (DNA): TGCGCCAGCAGCCAAGATTTGGTACCCCAGGAGGCGTTCTTC.

The genes are TRBV19 and TRBJ2-5; 7 nucleotides line up with TRBD1. Trimming removed 5 bases from V and 4 bases from J; junction bases left unmatched: 4. CDR1 is LNHDA, CDR2 SQIVND, per germline (reference sequence). The CDR3 is made up of 13 amino acids. CDR3 sequence reads: CASSLYRGETQYF. The CDR3 DNA reads as TGTGCCAGTAGTTTATACAGGGGAGAGACCCAGTACTTC.

The CDR3 nucleotides are TGTGCCAGCAGCGTAGGACAGAGCAATTCACCCCTCCACTTT. This codes for CASSVGQSNSPLHF. J is TRBJ1-6 and V is TRBV7-2, with a possible D match to TRBD1 (6 bases). The CDR3 contains 14 residues. Trimming took 5 bases from V and 7 from J, leaving 12 bases between them. CDR1 is SGHTA and CDR2 is FQGNSA in the germline V gene.

The count of this clone is one. The chain is built from TRBV5-6 and TRBJ2-2; TRBD1 aligns across 12 bases. With V trimmed by 4 bases and J by 7 bases, 8 bases remained unmatched. The CDR3 extends over 16 amino acids. Germline loops: CDR1 SGHDT, CDR2 YYEEEE. This CDR3 is CASSHSGTGGFGELFF. The CDR3 nucleotides read TGTGCCAGCAGCCACTCCGGGACAGGGGGCTTCGGGGAGCTGTTTTTT.

The rearrangement links TRBV7-3 to TRBJ2-4; 8 bases are shared with TRBD2. The CDR3 is 16 amino acids. Losses at the gene ends were 5 bases for V and 5 bases for J; bases not matched to a gene: 11. The germline V gene encodes CDR1 SGHTA and CDR2 FQGTGA. The CDR3 loop is CASSVAPAGGQNIQYF. CDR3 bases: TGTGCCAGCAGCGTAGCCCCGGCGGGGGGCCAAAACATTCAGTACTTC. Full variable domain (remainder filled in from reference TRBV7-3 and TRBJ2-4): GAGVSQTPSNKVTEKGKYVELRCDPISGHTALYWYRQSLGQGPEFLIYFQGTGAADDSGLPNDRFFAVRPEGSVSTLKIQRTERGDSAVYLCASSVAPAGGQNIQYFGAGTRLSVL.

The J gene is TRBJ2-2, the V gene TRBV4-2; 9 nucleotides align to TRBD2. V shed 0 bases and J 13 bases; nucleotides not matched to a gene: 9. This CDR3 is built from 15 residues. Germline CDR1 LGHNA, CDR2 YNFKEQ. CDR3 sequence reads: CASSQEGSGGTSLFF. CDR3 nucleotides: TGTGCCAGCAGCCAAGAAGGCAGCGGGGGGACTTCGCTGTTTTTT.

The J gene is TRBJ2-3, the V gene TRBV7-8, with D possibly matching TRBD2 (6 bases). Germline V CDR1 and CDR2: SGHVS, FQNEAQ. The CDR3 runs to 15 residues. V dropped 1 base and J dropped 2 bases, with 10 bases sitting between them. The CDR3 loop reads CASSLERALTDTQYF. CDR3 nucleotide sequence: TGTGCCAGCAGCTTAGAGCGGGCCCTCACAGATACGCAGTATTTT.

This clone has only one observation. The CDR3 region is CASRRQGALNTEAFF. CDR3 DNA: TGTGCCAGCAGGAGACAGGGAGCCTTGAACACTGAAGCTTTCTTT. This chain joins TRBV6-6 and TRBJ1-1; TRBD1 aligns across 7 bases. There are 15 residues in the CDR3. V was pared by 6 bases and J by 0 bases, with 7 bases of the junction left unmatched. Germline values: CDR1 MNHNY, CDR2 SVGAGI (reference sequence).

The V gene is TRBV5-1, the J gene TRBJ1-1, with TRBD1 identical over 8 bases. With V trimmed by 4 bases and J by 4 bases, 15 bases remained unmatched. The CDR3 has 17 amino acids. Germline V gene lookup returns CDR1 SGHRS and CDR2 YFSETQ. The CDR3, as DNA: TGCGCCAGCAGCCAGGGGGCCCGCGGCTCAGGGGGCACTGAAGCTTTCTTT. The encoded protein is CASSQGARGSGGTEAFF.

This rearrangement joins TRBV5-4 to TRBJ1-2; D remains ambiguous. Germline CDR1 and CDR2: SGHNT and YYREEE (reference sequence). V was pared by 0 bases and J by 7 bases, with 10 bases between. This CDR3 is built from 13 residues. The CDR3 DNA is TGTGCCAGCAGCTTGGTTGGAGTCTCTGGCTACACCTTC. Translation: CASSLVGVSGYTF. Based on the CDR3 plus reference TRBV5-4 and TRBJ1-2, the full variable domain is ETGVTQSPTHLIKTRGQQVTLRCSSQSGHNTVSWYQQALGQGPQFIFQYYREEENGRGNFPPRFSGLQFPNYSSELNVNALELDDSALYLCASSLVGVSGYTFGSGTRLTVV.

This clone was seen a few times. The chain joins TRBV2 to TRBJ2-7; 7 bases match TRBD1. Germline trimming cut 4 bases from V and 6 bases from J; bases unmatched to any gene: 3. Per germline, CDR1 SNHLY and CDR2 FYNNEI. CDR3 length equals 12 residues. The CDR3 protein is CASSGTGAEQYF. The CDR3, as DNA: TGTGCCAGCAGTGGAACAGGGGCCGAGCAGTACTTC.

The chain carries TRBV7-3 and TRBJ2-2; perhaps TRBD2 as D (5 bases). CDR1 SGHTA and CDR2 FQGTGA come from the germline V gene. This CDR3 comprises 14 residues. The V and J ends lost 1 base and 5 bases respectively, with 8 bases between them. The CDR3 coding sequence is TGTGCCAGCAGCTTAAGGAGAGGGACCGGGGAGCTGTTTTTT. The encoded protein is CASSLRRGTGELFF. The full variable domain, in which reference TRBV7-3 and TRBJ2-2 provide the parts outside the CDR3, is GAGVSQTPSNKVTEKGKYVELRCDPISGHTALYWYRQSLGQGPEFLIYFQGTGAADDSGLPNDRFFAVRPEGSVSTLKIQRTERGDSAVYLCASSLRRGTGELFFGEGSRLTVL.

The chain uses TRBV5-6 and TRBJ2-7, with 8 bases matching TRBD1. The V gene end was trimmed by 4 bases and the J gene end by 0 bases; junction bases not matched to a gene: 9. Germline lookup yields CDR1 SGHDT and CDR2 YYEEEE. This CDR3 comprises 16 residues. This chain's CDR3 is CASSAGQGIISYEQYF. The CDR3 nucleotides are TGTGCCAGCAGCGCTGGACAGGGAATAATCTCCTACGAGCAGTACTTC. Full variable domain (missing parts from reference TRBV5-6 and TRBJ2-7): DAGVTQSPTHLIKTRGQQVTLRCSPKSGHDTVSWYQQALGQGPQFIFQYYEEEERQRGNFPDRFSGHQFPNYSSELNVNALLLGDSALYLCASSAGQGIISYEQYFGPGTRLTVT.

The J gene is TRBJ2-1, the V gene TRBV7-8; 10 nucleotides align to TRBD2. This CDR3 has 16 residues. Losses at the gene ends were 2 bases for V and 3 bases for J; bases not matched to a gene: 4. Per the germline V gene, CDR1 is SGHVS and CDR2 is FQNEAQ. The CDR3 here is CASSLRRLAGYNEQFF. In nucleotides, the CDR3 is TGTGCCAGCAGCTTACGGAGACTAGCGGGCTACAATGAGCAGTTCTTC.

The CDR3 reads CASSDSETDSYEQYF. The CDR3 DNA reads TGTGCCAGCAGTGACTCGGAAACAGACTCCTACGAGCAGTACTTC. The rearrangement joins TRBV6-4 to TRBJ2-7, with D unclear. The germline V gene has CDR1 MRHNA and CDR2 SNTAGT. With 0 bases removed from V and 0 bases from J, the gap between germline ends came to 9 bases. The CDR3 contains 15 residues.

This clone came up many times. The chain has TRBV6-5 and TRBJ1-5, with D possibly being TRBD1 (5 bases). Trimming removed 2 bases at V and 3 bases at J, with 8 bases between. From germline, CDR1 is MNHEY and CDR2 SVGAGI. The CDR3 totals 14 residues. The CDR3 DNA reads TGTGCCAGCAGTTACGGGGCAGACAATCAGCCCCAGCATTTT. Amino acid sequence: CASSYGADNQPQHF.

This chain uses TRBV2 with TRBJ2-4, with 9 bases identical to TRBD1. Trimming took 5 bases from V and 1 from J; bases not matched to a gene: 6. The CDR3 is 16 amino acids. Germline V gene lookup returns CDR1 SNHLY and CDR2 FYNNEI. The CDR3 sequence: CASSKFDRGAKNIQYF. CDR3 DNA sequence: TGTGCCAGCAGTAAATTTGACAGGGGGGCCAAAAACATTCAGTACTTC.

This chain connects TRBV9 to TRBJ2-5; a possible D gene is TRBD1 (6 bases). Deletions cut 2 bases from V and 4 bases from J, with 18 bases between. This CDR3 spans 16 amino acids. The germline gives CDR1 SGDLS, CDR2 YYNGEE. The DNA of the CDR3 is TGTGCCAGCAGCGTTGGGCCAGGGGATTGGGGAGAGACCCAGTACTTC. It is translated as CASSVGPGDWGETQYF.

V gene TRBV19 combines with J gene TRBJ1-1; no reliable D call. The V gene lost 3 bases and the J gene lost 4 bases, with 21 bases spanning the gap. The V gene's germline CDR1 is LNHDA and CDR2 SQIVND (reference sequence). The CDR3 totals 17 residues. In nucleotides, the CDR3 is TGTGCCAGTAGTATGCCTCTTTTTCTGCGGGAGGGCACTGAAGCTTTCTTT. Its protein product is CASSMPLFLREGTEAFF.

The chain couples TRBV5-6 to TRBJ1-5; D possibly corresponds to TRBD1 (5 bases). This CDR3 has 15 residues. V lost 0 bases, J lost 5 bases, and 12 bases lay in between. Germline V gene lookup returns CDR1 SGHDT and CDR2 YYEEEE. Here the CDR3 DNA reads TGTGCCAGCAGCTTGGCCGGCAGGGTTGATCAGCCCCAGCATTTT. Amino acids: CASSLAGRVDQPQHF.